These 12 T cell receptor beta chains were all obtained from the same sample, sequenced in a study of T cell repertoires in cytomegalovirus infection. These receptors' antigens are unknown. TCRdb redid the calling of the reads with MiXCR, one entry per CDR3 protein. The sample lists more than 65,000 distinct CDR3 sequences, about half seen once, with roughly 93% in the top ten. The sequences come from CD8+ T cells from cultured PBMCs, collected from culture after CMV antigen stimulation. The receptor source for this set is a human donor in good health (CMV status not recorded). Some clones in this sample may be carry-over from other donors' samples.

V is TRBV7-6 and J is TRBJ2-5; 8 bases fit TRBD1. V trimming: 6 bases; J trimming: 4 bases; junction bases outside the gene matches: 25. The length of the CDR3 is 20 residues. From germline, CDR1 is SGHVS and CDR2 FNYEAQ. The CDR3 DNA follows: TGTGCCAGCAGACCGACACTCCACAGGGGGTATAAGCCCGGGGGAGAGACCCAGTACTTC. It is translated as CASRPTLHRGYKPGGETQYF.

This sequence joins TRBV6-5 and TRBJ2-7; TRBD2 aligns across 8 bases. The CDR3 sequence is 16 residues long. Germline CDR1 MNHEY, CDR2 SVGAGI. The J segment lost 5 bases and the V segment lost 4 bases, leaving 13 bases of the junction unmatched. The CDR3 nucleotides read TGTGCCAGCAGTTTAATAGCGGGGACAATCCTCCACGAGCAGTACTTC. Amino acids: CASSLIAGTILHEQYF.

The chain has TRBV7-6 and TRBJ1-3, with unresolved D. This CDR3 comprises 14 residues. The germline V and J ends were trimmed by 4 bases and 7 bases, with 14 bases remaining between them. Germline values: CDR1 SGHVS, CDR2 FNYEAQ. CDR3 DNA: TGTGCCAGCAGCTACTTGGGATTGGACAACACCATATATTTT. Protein: CASSYLGLDNTIYF.

The count of this clonotype is one. This chain connects TRBV19 to TRBJ1-2; 11 bases align to TRBD1. With 5 bases clipped from V and 6 bases from J, the junction kept 5 bases outside the gene matches. Germline CDR1 LNHDA, CDR2 SQIVND (reference sequence). The CDR3 contains 14 residues. In DNA, the CDR3 is TGTGCCAGTAGTGCCCCGGACAGGGGGCATGGCTACACCTTC. As protein: CASSAPDRGHGYTF.

The V gene is TRBV11-1, the J gene TRBJ1-1; D remains unclear. Trimming took off 1 base at V and 8 bases at J, with 5 bases between the two ends. The CDR3 covers 11 residues. CDR1 and CDR2 (germline): SGHAT, FQDESV (reference sequence). The CDR3 DNA reads TGTGCCAGCAGCTTAGATGGGGAAGCTTTCTTT. It is translated as CASSLDGEAFF.

The chain combines TRBV6-6 with TRBJ2-7; D could derive from TRBD1 or TRBD2 (5 bases each). The CDR3 runs to 14 residues. Germline V gene sequence: CDR1 MNHNY, CDR2 SVGAGI (reference sequence). V was clipped by 0 bases and J by 2 bases, with 8 bases between them. The CDR3 DNA follows: TGTGCCAGCAGTTACTCCCAGGGACCCTACGAGCAGTACTTC. This gives the protein CASSYSQGPYEQYF.

This clonotype was counted between two and nine times. The chain is built from TRBV7-2 and TRBJ2-7; D ambiguous. The CDR3 loop spans 14 amino acids. Trimming took 5 bases from V and 4 from J, leaving 15 bases between them. Per germline, CDR1 SGHTA and CDR2 FQGNSA. CDR3 in amino acids: CASSPPEGLYEQYF. CDR3 nucleotides: TGTGCCAGCAGCCCTCCGGAAGGGCTGTACGAGCAGTACTTC.

The rearrangement links TRBV10-3 to TRBJ1-3; 10 positions agree with TRBD1. The CDR3 loop spans 15 amino acids. Germline trimming cut 7 bases from V and 0 bases from J; bases unmatched to any gene: 3. Germline V lookup: CDR1 ENHRY, CDR2 SYGVKD. The CDR3 DNA is TGTGCCATCAAGGGACAGGGGACCTCTGGAAACACCATATATTTT. This codes for CAIKGQGTSGNTIYF.

This rearrangement joins TRBV19 to TRBJ2-7; 11 bases are a match to TRBD2. Germline values: CDR1 LNHDA, CDR2 SQIVND (reference sequence). Germline trimming cut 4 bases from V and 7 bases from J; bases unmatched to any gene: 6. This CDR3 has 14 amino acids. The CDR3 bases are TGTGCCAGTAGTACCGGGACTAGCGGTCCGGAGCAGTACTTC. Its translation is CASSTGTSGPEQYF.

The chain joins TRBV7-8 to TRBJ2-5; no clear D. The CDR3 runs 15 residues. Germline CDR1 and CDR2: SGHVS and FQNEAQ. Trimming removed 0 bases from V and 4 bases from J, with 12 bases in between. The CDR3 region is CASSLALGKGETQYF. The DNA for the CDR3 is TGTGCCAGCAGCTTAGCCCTGGGGAAGGGAGAGACCCAGTACTTC.

The V call is TRBV7-4, the J call TRBJ2-5, with 15 bases matching TRBD2. The CDR3 contains 16 residues. Germline V gene lookup returns CDR1 SGHVT and CDR2 SQSDAQ. The V gene end was trimmed by 5 bases and the J gene end by 2 bases; junction bases not matched to a gene: 3. The CDR3 region is CASSAGLAGGQETQYF. The CDR3 coding sequence is TGTGCCAGCAGCGCTGGACTAGCGGGAGGGCAAGAGACCCAGTACTTC.

In this sample, this clonotype turned up a few times. The V call is TRBV27, the J call TRBJ2-7, with TRBD2 as a possible D gene (5 bases). V dropped 2 bases and J dropped 3 bases, with 8 bases sitting between them. There are 13 residues in the CDR3. In germline, CDR1 is MNHEY, CDR2 SMNVEV (reference sequence). CDR3 protein: CASSLKRDYEQYF. The CDR3 bases are TGTGCCAGCAGTTTAAAACGGGACTACGAGCAGTACTTC.